Shown below are 6 T cell receptor beta chains from a single sample sequenced in a study of cytomegalovirus exposure and HLA in healthy donors. PCR was performed using 60 Vbeta and 13 Jbeta primers. The repertoire was sequenced with immunoSEQ multiplex PCR; TCRdb's copy has only in-frame clones and lacks some. Altogether some 160,000 clones are present, 70% to 85% being singletons, with the ten largest covering 1.6%. The sequencing input was PBMCs. The receptors come from a woman between 25 and 40 years old in good health and CMV-seronegative.

The chain couples TRBV27 to TRBJ2-2; TRBD1 agrees at 8 bases. Looked up from germline, CDR1 is MNHEY and CDR2 is SMNVEV (reference sequence). The CDR3 sequence is 20 residues long. With V trimmed by 3 bases and J by 3 bases, 18 bases remained unmatched. The CDR3 DNA sequence: TGTGCCAGCAGTTTCTTACAGGGGGGTCTCGAAACATATCACACCGGGGAGCTGTTTTTT. It encodes CASSFLQGGLETYHTGELFF.

This sequence joins TRBV5-4 and TRBJ1-2; D perhaps matches TRBD1 (5 bases). This CDR3 has 16 residues. Trimming left V 0 bases short and J 3 bases short, with 15 bases between. Germline CDR1 reads SGHNT; CDR2 reads YYREEE (reference sequence). The CDR3 protein is CASSLVARGRDYGYTF. CDR3 sequence (DNA): TGTGCCAGCAGCTTGGTCGCGCGGGGCAGGGACTATGGCTACACCTTC.

The chain is built from TRBV7-2 and TRBJ2-7, with 7 bases that match TRBD2. V trimming: 6 bases; J trimming: 6 bases; junction bases outside the gene matches: 11. Germline assignment: CDR1 SGHTA and CDR2 FQGNSA. The CDR3 totals 14 residues. DNA of the CDR3: TGTGCCAGCAGAGAGACTAGCTTAATAGCCGAGCAGTACTTC. It specifies CASRETSLIAEQYF.

Turning to this clone: At one end the junction does not follow the germline gene, possibly because of a read error. The chain has TRBV20-1 and TRBJ1-2, with a tentative D call TRBD1 (5 bases). This CDR3 spans 10 amino acids. Germline lookup yields CDR1 DFQATT and CDR2 SNEGSKA (reference sequence). The CDR3 nucleotides are TGCAGTGCTAGAGATGGACAAAGTTCCTTC. This sequence encodes CSARDGQSSF.

The chain has TRBV1 and TRBJ1-2; the table gives TRBD1 as D, unverified against the DNA. TRBV1 is annotated as a pseudogene. There are 13 residues in the CDR3. The CDR3 region is CTSSQGHSYGYTF. The CDR3 coding sequence is TGCACCAGCAGCCAGGGACACAGCTATGGCTACACCTTC.

As concerns this clone: Other DNA sequences in this specimen translate into the identical CDR3. The CDR3 sequence: CASSIVRGGNTGELFF. The DNA of the CDR3 is TGTGCCAGTAGTATAGTCCGGGGGGGGAACACCGGGGAGCTGTTTTTT. V and J are TRBV19 and TRBJ2-2; TRBD2 matches at 8 bases. J was trimmed by 1 base and V by 1 base; bases with no gene match: 2. CDR1 LNHDA and CDR2 SQIVND come from the germline V gene (reference sequence). The length of the CDR3 is 16 residues. The whole variable domain, remainder taken from reference TRBV19 and TRBJ2-2, is DGGITQSPKYLFRKEGQNVTLSCEQNLNHDAMYWYRQDPGQGLRLIYYSQIVNDFQKGDIAEGYSVSREKKESFPLTVTSAQKNPTAFYLCASSIVRGGNTGELFFGEGSRLTVL.